The rows below give T cell receptor beta chains drawn from one sample of a study of T cell responses to AZD1222 COVID-19 vaccine. Method: immunoSEQ multiplex PCR; TCRdb's copy keeps in-frame clones and lacks some. In the table there are about 100,000 clones, about 94% of which are singletons. The input for sequencing was peripheral blood, taken on day 0 of AZD1222 vaccination. These receptor sequences come from an adult in good health. Both conserved end residues are part of each CDR3. D genes are given only for firm matches. Clone sizes are given selectively: once, few, many, or a class where the clone is expanded.

j_gene: TRBJ1-1
abundance: .
v_gene: TRBV6-5
d_gene: .
CDR3aa: CASMPQWTNTEAFF
CDR3nt: TGTGCCAGCATGCCGCAGTGGACGAACACTGAAGCTTTCTTT

j_gene: TRBJ1-2
abundance: .
v_gene: TRBV28
d_gene: .
CDR3aa: CASSWDYGYTF
CDR3nt: TGTGCCAGCAGCTGGGATTATGGCTACACCTTC

j_gene: TRBJ1-3
abundance: .
v_gene: TRBV5-1
d_gene: .
CDR3aa: CASSADIGNTIYF
CDR3nt: TGCGCCAGCAGCGCCGACATTGGAAACACCATATATTTT

j_gene: TRBJ2-1
abundance: .
v_gene: TRBV10-1
d_gene: .
CDR3aa: CASSESQGPIDEQFF
CDR3nt: TGCGCCAGCAGTGAGTCCCAGGGGCCTATCGATGAGCAGTTCTTC

j_gene: TRBJ2-1
abundance: .
v_gene: TRBV4-3
d_gene: .
CDR3aa: CASSQEPDSSSYNEQFF
CDR3nt: TGCGCCAGCAGCCAAGAGCCGGATTCCTCCTCCTACAATGAGCAGTTCTTC

j_gene: TRBJ2-7
abundance: .
v_gene: TRBV27
d_gene: TRBD1
CDR3aa: CASSLSSWQGAVYEQYF
CDR3nt: TGTGCCAGCAGTTTATCTAGCTGGCAGGGGGCTGTCTACGAGCAGTACTTC

j_gene: TRBJ1-1
abundance: .
v_gene: TRBV6-1
d_gene: TRBD1
CDR3aa: CASRDRGRLDTEAFF
CDR3nt: TGTGCCAGCAGGGACAGGGGGCGCCTGGACACTGAAGCTTTCTTT

j_gene: TRBJ2-5
abundance: once
v_gene: TRBV6-5
d_gene: .
CDR3aa: CASSSQSTSRARTQYF
CDR3nt: TGTGCCAGCAGTTCCCAGTCAACCTCTAGGGCAAGGACCCAGTACTTC

j_gene: TRBJ1-4
abundance: once
v_gene: TRBV27
d_gene: .
CDR3aa: CASSLLGDDGEKLFF
CDR3nt: TGTGCCAGCAGTTTATTAGGGGACGATGGCGAAAAACTGTTTTTT

j_gene: TRBJ2-7
abundance: .
v_gene: TRBV5-1
d_gene: TRBD1
CDR3aa: CASSLGTGGDEQYF
CDR3nt: TGCGCCAGCAGCTTAGGGACAGGGGGAGACGAGCAGTACTTC

j_gene: TRBJ1-1
abundance: .
v_gene: TRBV11-2
d_gene: TRBD1
CDR3aa: CASSFEGGFAEAFF
CDR3nt: TGTGCCAGCAGCTTCGAAGGGGGCTTCGCTGAAGCTTTCTTT

j_gene: TRBJ1-2
abundance: once
v_gene: TRBV5-6
d_gene: TRBD1
CDR3aa: CASSLTGGGGYTF
CDR3nt: TGTGCCAGCAGCCTCACAGGGGGCGGTGGCTACACCTTC

j_gene: TRBJ1-2
abundance: .
v_gene: TRBV7-9
d_gene: TRBD1
CDR3aa: CAGTGGGYGYTF
CDR3nt: TGTGCCGGAACAGGGGGAGGCTATGGCTACACCTTC